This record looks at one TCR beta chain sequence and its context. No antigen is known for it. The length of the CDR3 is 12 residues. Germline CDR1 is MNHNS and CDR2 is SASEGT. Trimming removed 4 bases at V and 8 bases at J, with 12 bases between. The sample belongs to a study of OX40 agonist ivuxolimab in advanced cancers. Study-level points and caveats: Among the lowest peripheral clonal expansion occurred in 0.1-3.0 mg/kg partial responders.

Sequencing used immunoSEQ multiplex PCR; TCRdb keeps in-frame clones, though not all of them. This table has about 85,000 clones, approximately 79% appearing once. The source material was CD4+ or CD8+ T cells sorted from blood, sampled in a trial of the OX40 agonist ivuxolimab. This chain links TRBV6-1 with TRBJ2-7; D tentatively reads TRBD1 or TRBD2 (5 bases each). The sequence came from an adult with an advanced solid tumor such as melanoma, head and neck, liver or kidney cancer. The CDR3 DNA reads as TGTGCCAGCAGTGGACAGACTACGAAGCAGTACGTC. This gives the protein CASSGQTTKQYV.